Listed below are T cell receptor beta chains from one sample, sequenced in a study of T cells in Graves' hyperthyroidism and ophthalmopathy. MiXCR was run by TCRdb on the multiplex PCR reads, yielding one entry per CDR3 protein. The data contain 300,000 to 450,000 distinct CDR3 sequences, about 15% of them singletons. Sequenced input: blood. The receptors here all came from a young woman with Graves' hyperthyroidism that later progressed to Graves' ophthalmopathy. CDR3s include the opening cysteine and the closing phenylalanine or tryptophan. The order of the fields is clone size, J gene, D gene, CDR3 length, V gene, CDR3 DNA, CDR3 protein. D genes are given only for firm matches. Not all rows give a size; the values are once, few, many and, for expanded clones, a class.

clone_size: many; j_call: TRBJ2-5; d_call: .; cdr3_length: 12; v_call: TRBV7-9; cdr3_nt: TGTGCCAGCAGCTCCCCGGAAGAGACCCAGTACTTC; cdr3_aa: CASSSPEETQYF
clone_size: once; j_call: TRBJ2-3; d_call: .; cdr3_length: 14; v_call: TRBV30; cdr3_nt: TGTGCCTGCACAGGGTCTACTTGGGCAGATACGCAGTATTTT; cdr3_aa: CACTGSTWADTQYF
clone_size: .; j_call: TRBJ1-1; d_call: TRBD1; cdr3_length: 15; v_call: TRBV3-1; cdr3_nt: TGTGCCAGCAGCCTCGTCCCGGGACAGCAAGCGTCTGCTTTCTTT; cdr3_aa: CASSLVPGQQASAFF
clone_size: .; j_call: TRBJ2-5; d_call: TRBD2; cdr3_length: 13; v_call: TRBV25-1; cdr3_nt: TGTGCCAGCAGTGAGACCGGGAGGGAGACCCAGTACTTC; cdr3_aa: CASSETGRETQYF
clone_size: .; j_call: TRBJ1-1; d_call: .; cdr3_length: 15; v_call: TRBV6-2/TRBV6-3; cdr3_nt: TGTGCCAGCAGTTACGCCGGGGAGGTCCTTGGGTCTGCTTTCTTT; cdr3_aa: CASSYAGEVLGSAFF
clone_size: many; j_call: TRBJ2-2; d_call: .; cdr3_length: 15; v_call: TRBV20-1; cdr3_nt: TGCAGTGCTAGCGACAGACAGAAGAACACCGGGGAGCTGTTTTTT; cdr3_aa: CSASDRQKNTGELFF
clone_size: many; j_call: TRBJ1-1; d_call: TRBD1; cdr3_length: 13; v_call: TRBV29-1; cdr3_nt: TGCAGCGTTGAGGCAGGGGGGGACACTGAAGCTTTCTTT; cdr3_aa: CSVEAGGDTEAFF
clone_size: many; j_call: TRBJ2-3; d_call: .; cdr3_length: 15; v_call: TRBV18; cdr3_nt: TGTGCCAGCTCAAGGACCGGCCTTGGCACAGATACGCAGTATTTT; cdr3_aa: CASSRTGLGTDTQYF
clone_size: many; j_call: TRBJ1-1; d_call: .; cdr3_length: 13; v_call: TRBV7-9; cdr3_nt: TGTGCCAGCAGCTTAGTCGGGAAAGCTGAAGCTTTCTTT; cdr3_aa: CASSLVGKAEAFF
clone_size: few; j_call: TRBJ1-6; d_call: .; cdr3_length: 17; v_call: TRBV7-7; cdr3_nt: TGTGCTAGCAGCTTAGCCGTGGTCCGGCAGGGTTATTCACCCCTCCACTTT; cdr3_aa: CASSLAVVRQGYSPLHF
clone_size: few; j_call: TRBJ2-2; d_call: .; cdr3_length: 17; v_call: TRBV6-5; cdr3_nt: TGTGCCAGCAGTTACTCAGGGTTTGACCCCGGGACCGGGGAGCTGTTTTTT; cdr3_aa: CASSYSGFDPGTGELFF
clone_size: .; j_call: TRBJ1-2; d_call: .; cdr3_length: 16; v_call: TRBV4-3; cdr3_nt: TGCGCCAGCAGCCAAGATCTCACGGTTCTGGACTATGGCTACACCTTC; cdr3_aa: CASSQDLTVLDYGYTF
clone_size: .; j_call: TRBJ2-1; d_call: .; cdr3_length: 16; v_call: TRBV24-1; cdr3_nt: TGTGCCACCAGTGATTTCTCGACATCGGGGAGCAATGAGCAGTTCTTC; cdr3_aa: CATSDFSTSGSNEQFF